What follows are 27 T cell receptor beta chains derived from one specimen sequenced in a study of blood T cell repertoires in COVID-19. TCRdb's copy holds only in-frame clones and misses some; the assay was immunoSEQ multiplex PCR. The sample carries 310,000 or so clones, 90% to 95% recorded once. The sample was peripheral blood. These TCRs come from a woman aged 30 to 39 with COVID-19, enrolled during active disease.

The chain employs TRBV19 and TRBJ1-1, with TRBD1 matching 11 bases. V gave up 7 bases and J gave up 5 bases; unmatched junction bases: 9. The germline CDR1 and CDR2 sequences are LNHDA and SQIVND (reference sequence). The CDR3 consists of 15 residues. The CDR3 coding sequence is TGTGCCAGTACTCCTGGGACAGGGGGAGGGACTGAAGCTTTCTTT. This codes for CASTPGTGGGTEAFF.

The CDR3 sequence is CASSKRQGTQETQYF. Here the CDR3 DNA reads TGTGCCAGTAGTAAACGACAGGGGACTCAAGAGACCCAGTACTTC. V and J are TRBV19 and TRBJ2-5; 8 bases align to TRBD1. This CDR3 is 15 amino acids long. In germline, CDR1 is LNHDA, CDR2 SQIVND (reference sequence). Trimming removed 4 bases from V and 2 bases from J; junction bases left unmatched: 6.

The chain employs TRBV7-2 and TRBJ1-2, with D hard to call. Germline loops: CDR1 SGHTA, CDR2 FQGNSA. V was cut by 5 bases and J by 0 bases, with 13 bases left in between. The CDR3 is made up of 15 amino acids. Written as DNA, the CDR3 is TGTGCCAGCAGCCTGAGACAACCATCTAACTATGGCTACACCTTC. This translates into CASSLRQPSNYGYTF. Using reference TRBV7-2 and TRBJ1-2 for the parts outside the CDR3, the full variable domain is GAGVSQSPSNKVTEKGKDVELRCDPISGHTALYWYRQSLGQGLEFLIYFQGNSAPDKSGLPSDRFSAERTGGSVSTLTIQRTQQEDSAVYLCASSLRQPSNYGYTFGSGTRLTVV.

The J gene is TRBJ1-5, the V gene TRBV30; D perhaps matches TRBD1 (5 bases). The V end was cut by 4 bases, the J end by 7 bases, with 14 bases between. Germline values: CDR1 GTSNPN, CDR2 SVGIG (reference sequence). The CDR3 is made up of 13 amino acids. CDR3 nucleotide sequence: TGTGCCTGGACGCATGGTCGGGGGCAGCCCCAGCATTTT. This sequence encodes CAWTHGRGQPQHF.

Written as DNA, the CDR3 is TGTGCCAGCTCCCTCGGGACAGTCCCTTTTAACTATGGCTACACCTTC. Its protein is CASSLGTVPFNYGYTF. This chain joins TRBV18 and TRBJ1-2; 7 bases fit TRBD1. Trimming cost V 6 bases and J 1 base; bases outside gene matches: 11. CDR1 and CDR2 (germline): KGHSH, LQKENI. CDR3 length equals 16 residues.

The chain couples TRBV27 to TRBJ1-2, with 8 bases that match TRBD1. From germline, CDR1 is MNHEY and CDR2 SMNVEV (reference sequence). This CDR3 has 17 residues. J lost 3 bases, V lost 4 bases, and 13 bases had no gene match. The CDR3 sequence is CASSSLPPDRGDYGYTF. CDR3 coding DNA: TGTGCCAGCAGTTCCCTCCCCCCCGACAGGGGCGACTATGGCTACACCTTC.

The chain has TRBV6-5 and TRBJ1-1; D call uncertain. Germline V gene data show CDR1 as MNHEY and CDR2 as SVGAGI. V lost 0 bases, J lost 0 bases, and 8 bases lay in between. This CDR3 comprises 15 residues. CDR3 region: CASSYSGTLNTEAFF. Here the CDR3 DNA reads TGTGCCAGCAGTTACTCGGGCACTTTGAACACTGAAGCTTTCTTT.

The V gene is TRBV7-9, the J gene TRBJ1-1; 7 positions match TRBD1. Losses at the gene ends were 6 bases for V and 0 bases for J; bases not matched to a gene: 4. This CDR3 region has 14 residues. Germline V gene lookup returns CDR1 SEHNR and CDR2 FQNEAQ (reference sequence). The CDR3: CASSSGQLNTEAFF. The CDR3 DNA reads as TGTGCCAGCAGTTCGGGACAGCTGAACACTGAAGCTTTCTTT.

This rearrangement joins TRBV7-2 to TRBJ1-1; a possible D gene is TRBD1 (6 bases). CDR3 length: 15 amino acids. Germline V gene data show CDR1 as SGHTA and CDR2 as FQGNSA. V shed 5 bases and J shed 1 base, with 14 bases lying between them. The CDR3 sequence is CASSTPQGGNTEAFF. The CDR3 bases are TGTGCCAGCAGCACCCCACAGGGTGGGAACACTGAAGCTTTCTTT.

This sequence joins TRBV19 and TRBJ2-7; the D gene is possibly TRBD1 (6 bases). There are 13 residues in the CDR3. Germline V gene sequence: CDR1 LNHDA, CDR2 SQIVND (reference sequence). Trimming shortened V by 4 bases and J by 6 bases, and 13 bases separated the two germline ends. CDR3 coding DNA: TGTGCCAGTAGTACACAGGGAAGTGTCGAGCAGTACTTC. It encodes CASSTQGSVEQYF.

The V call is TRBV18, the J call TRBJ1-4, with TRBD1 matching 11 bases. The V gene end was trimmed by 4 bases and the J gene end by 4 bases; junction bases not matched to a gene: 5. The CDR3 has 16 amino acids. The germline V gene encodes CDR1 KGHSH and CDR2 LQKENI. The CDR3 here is CASSRGTGGRNEKLFF. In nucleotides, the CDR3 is TGTGCCAGCTCACGAGGGACAGGGGGTCGTAATGAAAAACTGTTTTTT.

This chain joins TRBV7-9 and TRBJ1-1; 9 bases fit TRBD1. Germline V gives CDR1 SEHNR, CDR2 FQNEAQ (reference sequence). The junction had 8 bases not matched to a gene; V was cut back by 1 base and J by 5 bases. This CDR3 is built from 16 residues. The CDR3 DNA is TGTGCCAGCAGCTTAGGGACGGGACAGGGAAGAACTGAAGCTTTCTTT. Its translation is CASSLGTGQGRTEAFF.

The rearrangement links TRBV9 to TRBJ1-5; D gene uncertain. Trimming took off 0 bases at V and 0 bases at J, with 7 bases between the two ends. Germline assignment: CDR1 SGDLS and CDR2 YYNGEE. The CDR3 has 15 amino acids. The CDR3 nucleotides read TGTGCCAGCAGCGTAGGAGTCAATAGCAATCAGCCCCAGCATTTT. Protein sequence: CASSVGVNSNQPQHF.

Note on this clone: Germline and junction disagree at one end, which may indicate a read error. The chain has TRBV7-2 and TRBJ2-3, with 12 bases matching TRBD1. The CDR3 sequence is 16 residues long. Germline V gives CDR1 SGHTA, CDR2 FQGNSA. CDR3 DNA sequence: TGTGCCAGCAGCATAGCCGGGACAGGGGGCATGGATACGCAGTATTTT. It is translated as CASSIAGTGGMDTQYF.

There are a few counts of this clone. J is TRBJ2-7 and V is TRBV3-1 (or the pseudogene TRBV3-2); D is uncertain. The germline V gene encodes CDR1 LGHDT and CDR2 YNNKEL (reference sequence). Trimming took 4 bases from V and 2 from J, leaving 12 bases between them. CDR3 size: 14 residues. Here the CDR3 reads CASSRGFGPYEQYF. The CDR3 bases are TGTGCCAGCAGCCGCGGTTTCGGTCCCTACGAGCAGTACTTC.

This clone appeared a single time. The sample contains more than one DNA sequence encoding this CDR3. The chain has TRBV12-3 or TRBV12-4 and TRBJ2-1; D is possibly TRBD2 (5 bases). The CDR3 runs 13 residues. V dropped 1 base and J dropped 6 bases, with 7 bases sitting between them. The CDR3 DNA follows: TGTGCCAGCAGTTTAGATCGGGGCAATGAGCAGTTCTTC. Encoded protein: CASSLDRGNEQFF.

The CDR3 DNA reads TGTGCCAGTAGTATCGGACAGGGAGGCGACGAGCAGTACTTC. Translated: CASSIGQGGDEQYF. The chain is built from TRBV19 and TRBJ2-7, with 8 bases identical to TRBD1. The V gene end was trimmed by 3 bases and the J gene end by 5 bases; junction bases not matched to a gene: 6. The CDR3 has 14 amino acids. CDR1 is LNHDA, CDR2 SQIVND, per germline (reference sequence). Based on the CDR3 plus reference TRBV19 and TRBJ2-7, the full variable domain is DGGITQSPKYLFRKEGQNVTLSCEQNLNHDAMYWYRQDPGQGLRLIYYSQIVNDFQKGDIAEGYSVSREKKESFPLTVTSAQKNPTAFYLCASSIGQGGDEQYFGPGTRLTVT.

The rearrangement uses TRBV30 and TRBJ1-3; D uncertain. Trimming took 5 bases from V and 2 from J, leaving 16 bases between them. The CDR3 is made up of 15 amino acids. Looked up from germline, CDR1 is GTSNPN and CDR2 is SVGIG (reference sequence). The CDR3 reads CAWGNGKSAGNTIYF. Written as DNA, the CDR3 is TGTGCCTGGGGAAACGGGAAGAGCGCTGGAAACACCATATATTTT.

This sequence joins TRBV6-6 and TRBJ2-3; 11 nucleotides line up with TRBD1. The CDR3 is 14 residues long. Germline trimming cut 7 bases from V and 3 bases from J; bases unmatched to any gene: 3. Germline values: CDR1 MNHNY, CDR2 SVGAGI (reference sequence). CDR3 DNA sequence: TGTGCCAGCAAGGGACAGGGGGAGACAGATACGCAGTATTTT. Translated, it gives CASKGQGETDTQYF.

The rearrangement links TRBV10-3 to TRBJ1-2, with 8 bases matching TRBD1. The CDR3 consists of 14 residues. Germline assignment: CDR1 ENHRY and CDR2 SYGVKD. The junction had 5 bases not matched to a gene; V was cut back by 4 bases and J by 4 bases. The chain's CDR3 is CAISAPDRVYGYTF. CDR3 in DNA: TGTGCCATCAGTGCACCGGACAGGGTCTATGGCTACACCTTC.

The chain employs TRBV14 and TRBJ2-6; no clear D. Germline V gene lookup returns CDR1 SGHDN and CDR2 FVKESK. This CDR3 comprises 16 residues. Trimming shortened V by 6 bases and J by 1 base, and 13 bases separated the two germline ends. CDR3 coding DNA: TGTGCCAGCAGTAGCTTCGTTGGATCTGGGGCCAACGTCCTGACTTTC. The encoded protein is CASSSFVGSGANVLTF.

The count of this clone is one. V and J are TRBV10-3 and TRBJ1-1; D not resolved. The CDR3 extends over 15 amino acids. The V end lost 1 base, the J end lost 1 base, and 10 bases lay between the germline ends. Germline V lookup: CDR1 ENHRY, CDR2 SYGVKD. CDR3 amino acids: CAISEFRVGNTEAFF. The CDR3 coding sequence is TGTGCCATCAGTGAGTTTCGGGTCGGGAACACTGAAGCTTTCTTT.

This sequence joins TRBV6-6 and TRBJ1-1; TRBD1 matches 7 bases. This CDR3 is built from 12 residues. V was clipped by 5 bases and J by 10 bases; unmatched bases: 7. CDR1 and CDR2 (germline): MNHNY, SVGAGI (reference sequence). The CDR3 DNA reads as TGTGCCAGCAGTAACGGACAGGTCCCAGCTTTCTTT. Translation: CASSNGQVPAFF.

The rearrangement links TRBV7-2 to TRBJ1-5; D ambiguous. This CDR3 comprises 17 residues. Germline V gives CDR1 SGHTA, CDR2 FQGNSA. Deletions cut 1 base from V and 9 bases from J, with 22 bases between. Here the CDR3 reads CASSLGPPQSARWPQHF. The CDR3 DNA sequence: TGTGCCAGCAGCTTAGGGCCCCCCCAATCAGCTAGGTGGCCCCAGCATTTT.

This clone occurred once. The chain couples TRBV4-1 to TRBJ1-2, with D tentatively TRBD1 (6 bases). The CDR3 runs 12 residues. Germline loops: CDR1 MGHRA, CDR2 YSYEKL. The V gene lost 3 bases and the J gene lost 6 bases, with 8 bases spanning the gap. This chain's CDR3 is CASSHNRDGYTF. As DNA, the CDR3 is TGCGCCAGCAGCCACAACAGGGATGGCTACACCTTC.

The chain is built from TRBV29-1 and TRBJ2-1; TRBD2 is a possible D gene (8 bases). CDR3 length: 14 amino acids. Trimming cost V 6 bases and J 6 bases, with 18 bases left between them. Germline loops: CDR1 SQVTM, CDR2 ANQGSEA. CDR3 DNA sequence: TGCAGCGTCGCGGGGGGACAGCTCTCCAATGAGCAGTTCTTC. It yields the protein CSVAGGQLSNEQFF.

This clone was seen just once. The CDR3 nucleotides are TGTGCTAGTGGTCCGGGACAAACTAGCAATCAGCCCCAGCATTTT. Its translation: CASGPGQTSNQPQHF. The rearrangement uses TRBV12-5 and TRBJ1-5; a weak D match, TRBD1 (6 bases). In germline, CDR1 is LGHNT, CDR2 FRNRAP. The V end lost 5 bases, the J end lost 0 bases, and 11 bases lay between the germline ends. The CDR3 sequence is 15 residues long.